This T cell receptor beta chain originates from a study of T cell responses to AZD1222 COVID-19 vaccine. The protocol was immunoSEQ multiplex PCR, while the TCRdb copy is restricted to in-frame clones and leaves out a portion. There are 90,000 to 120,000 clones in the sample; 85% to 95% occur only once, and less than 7.5% lies in the top ten. Study-wide results and limits: Repertoire collection took place solely once the T cell response had peaked. Reports say nearly half of spike-specific TCRs go after unmutated variant regions. Donors skewed white British and female; clonal diversity was possibly underestimated.

About this clone: Antigen unknown.

The starting material was peripheral blood, obtained 28 days after the second AZD1222 dose. This TCR derives from an adult who received the AZD1222 COVID-19 vaccine.

The CDR3 loop is CSVTRDYPTQNIQYF. The CDR3 DNA follows: TGCAGCGTCACCCGGGACTACCCTACCCAAAACATTCAGTACTTC. The chain is built from TRBV29-1 and TRBJ2-4, with TRBD2 identical over 7 bases. CDR1 and CDR2 (germline): SQVTM, ANQGSEA. Trimming at V came to 6 bases and at J to 5 bases, leaving 13 bases not matched to a gene. The CDR3 extends over 15 amino acids.